This T cell receptor beta chain was profiled in a study of T cell responses to AZD1222 COVID-19 vaccine. Only in-frame clones appear in the TCRdb table, and some are missing; sequencing was by immunoSEQ multiplex PCR. The sample contains approximately 130,000 clones, about 88% of which appear only once. Trimming took off 2 bases at V and 3 bases at J, with 12 bases between the two ends. The length of the CDR3 is 15 residues. Germline CDR1 and CDR2: SGHKS and YYEKEE (reference sequence). This receptor was obtained from an adult in good health. This chain joins TRBV5-5 and TRBJ1-5; the D is unclear. The source material was peripheral blood, sampled on day 0 of AZD1222 vaccination. Here the CDR3 DNA reads TGTGCCAGCAGCTTCACCAGCTCAAACAATCAGCCCCAGCATTTT. This translates into CASSFTSSNNQPQHF.